Listed here are 9 T cell receptor beta chains from one sample, sequenced in a study of cytomegalovirus exposure and HLA in healthy donors. The data were produced by immunoSEQ multiplex PCR, yet TCRdb's version contains in-frame clones alone and is incomplete. The repertoire holds about 180,000 clones, with approximately 81% as singletons. The material sequenced was PBMCs. The receptors were gathered from a man between 18 and 29 years old in good health and CMV-seropositive.

The V and J genes are TRBV6-6 and TRBJ2-7, with 7 bases identical to TRBD1. The J segment lost 5 bases and the V segment lost 2 bases, leaving 6 bases of the junction unmatched. This CDR3 is built from 14 residues. From germline, CDR1 is MNHNY and CDR2 SVGAGI (reference sequence). CDR3 sequence (DNA): TGTGCCAGCAGTTACCCGGGACAGTTCAACGAGCAGTACTTC. Its translation is CASSYPGQFNEQYF.

The chain combines TRBV6-4 with TRBJ1-1; the D gene is possibly TRBD1 (5 bases). The CDR3 length is 13 residues. CDR1 and CDR2 from the germline V gene are MRHNA and SNTAGT. With 2 bases removed from V and 2 bases from J, the gap between germline ends came to 6 bases. DNA of the CDR3: TGTGCCAGCAGTGACGGGGCTAACACTGAAGCTTTCTTT. It translates to CASSDGANTEAFF.

This chain links TRBV5-1 with TRBJ2-1; 7 bases match TRBD1. The CDR3 extends over 12 amino acids. The germline CDR1 and CDR2 sequences are SGHRS and YFSETQ. The V segment lost 5 bases and the J segment 7 bases; nucleotides outside the gene matches: 3. The CDR3 DNA follows: TGCGCCAGCAGTGAGGACAGGAATGAGCAGTTCTTC. Translating gives CASSEDRNEQFF.

This rearrangement joins TRBV11-2 to TRBJ2-7; TRBD2 agrees at 8 bases. This CDR3 has 15 amino acids. In germline, CDR1 is SGHAT, CDR2 FQNNGV. V lost 5 bases and J lost 2; bases outside the gene matches: 8. The CDR3 spells CASSRGLADAYEQYF. In DNA, the CDR3 is TGTGCCAGCAGCCGAGGACTAGCCGACGCCTACGAGCAGTACTTC.

This clone has just a few counts. This sequence joins TRBV5-5 and TRBJ2-7; the D is unclear. Deletions cut 3 bases from V and 7 bases from J, with 17 bases between. CDR1 and CDR2 from the germline V gene are SGHKS and YYEKEE (reference sequence). CDR3 length equals 14 residues. The CDR3 DNA reads as TGTGCCAGCAGCTCCACCGGCTTCGAGGCAGAGCAGTACTTC. Protein product: CASSSTGFEAEQYF.

This chain uses TRBV5-1 with TRBJ2-7; 7 bases are a match to TRBD2. CDR3 length: 14 residues. V shed 3 bases and J 0 bases; nucleotides not matched to a gene: 3. CDR1 SGHRS and CDR2 YFSETQ come from the germline V gene. CDR3: CASSWEGNSYEQYF. CDR3 DNA: TGCGCCAGCAGCTGGGAGGGGAACTCCTACGAGCAGTACTTC.

The chain uses TRBV29-1 and TRBJ2-5, with unresolved D. The CDR3 contains 11 residues. V lost 7 bases to trimming and J lost 2 bases, with 8 bases between them. Looked up from germline, CDR1 is SQVTM and CDR2 is ANQGSEA. Here the CDR3 reads CSGEWQETQYF. CDR3 sequence (DNA): TGCAGCGGCGAGTGGCAAGAGACCCAGTACTTC.

Written as DNA, the CDR3 is TGTGCCAGCAGTTTGGTGGGGGGCGAGCAGTACTTC. This translates into CASSLVGGEQYF. This chain uses TRBV28 with TRBJ2-7; TRBD2 might be the D (6 bases). V lost 3 bases and J 6 bases, leaving 9 bases between the germline ends. Germline values: CDR1 MDHEN, CDR2 SYDVKM. This CDR3 has 12 residues.

V and J are TRBV27 and TRBJ1-4, with D maybe TRBD1 (6 bases). Germline V gene sequence: CDR1 MNHEY, CDR2 SMNVEV (reference sequence). CDR3 length equals 15 residues. The V and J ends lost 5 bases and 0 bases respectively, with 10 bases between them. The CDR3 loop is CASSLHRATNEKLFF. The CDR3 bases are TGTGCCAGCAGTCTGCACAGGGCAACTAATGAAAAACTGTTTTTT.